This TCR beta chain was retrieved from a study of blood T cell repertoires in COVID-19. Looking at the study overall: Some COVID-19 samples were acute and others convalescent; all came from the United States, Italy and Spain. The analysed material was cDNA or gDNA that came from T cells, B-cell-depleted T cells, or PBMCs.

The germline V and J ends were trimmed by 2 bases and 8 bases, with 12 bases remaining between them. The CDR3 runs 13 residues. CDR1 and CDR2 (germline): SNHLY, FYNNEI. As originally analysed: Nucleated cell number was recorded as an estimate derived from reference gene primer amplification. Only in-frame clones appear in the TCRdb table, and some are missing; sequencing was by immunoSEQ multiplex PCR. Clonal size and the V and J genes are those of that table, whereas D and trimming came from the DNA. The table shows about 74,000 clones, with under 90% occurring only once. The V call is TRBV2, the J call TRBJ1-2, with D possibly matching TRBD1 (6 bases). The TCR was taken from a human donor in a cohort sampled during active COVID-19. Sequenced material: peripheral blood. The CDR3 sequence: CASSERDKKGYTF. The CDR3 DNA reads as TGTGCCAGCAGTGAACGGGACAAAAAAGGCTACACCTTC. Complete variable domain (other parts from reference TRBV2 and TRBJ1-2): EPEVTQTPSHQVTQMGQEVILRCVPISNHLYFYWYRQILGQKVEFLVSFYNNEISEKSEIFDDQFSVERPDGSNFTLKIRSTKLEDSAMYFCASSERDKKGYTFGSGTRLTVV.